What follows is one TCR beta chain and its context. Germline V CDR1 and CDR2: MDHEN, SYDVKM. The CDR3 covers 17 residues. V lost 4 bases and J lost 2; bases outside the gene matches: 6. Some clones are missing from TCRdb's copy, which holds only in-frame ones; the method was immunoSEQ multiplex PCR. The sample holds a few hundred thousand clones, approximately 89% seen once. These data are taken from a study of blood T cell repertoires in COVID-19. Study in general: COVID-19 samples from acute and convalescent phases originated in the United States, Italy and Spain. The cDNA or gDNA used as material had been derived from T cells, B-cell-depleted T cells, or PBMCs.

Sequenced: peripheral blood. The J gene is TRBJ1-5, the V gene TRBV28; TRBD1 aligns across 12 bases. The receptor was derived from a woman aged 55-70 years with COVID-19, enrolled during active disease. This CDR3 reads CASSWAGTGGGNQPQHF. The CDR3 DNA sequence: TGTGCCAGCAGTTGGGCCGGGACAGGGGGCGGCAATCAGCCCCAGCATTTT. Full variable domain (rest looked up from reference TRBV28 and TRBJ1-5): DVKVTQSSRYLVKRTGEKVFLECVQDMDHENMFWYRQDPGLGLRLIYFSYDVKMKEKGDIPEGYSVSREKKERFSLILESASTNQTSMYLCASSWAGTGGGNQPQHFGDGTRLSIL.